The rows below give T cell receptor beta chains drawn from one sample of a study of blood T cell repertoires in COVID-19. Libraries were prepared by immunoSEQ multiplex PCR; TCRdb keeps only in-frame clonotypes and omits some of them. The data show about 230,000 clones, around four fifths seen once. Specimen: peripheral blood. Receptors were obtained from a woman in her 70s with active or convalescent COVID-19. Each CDR3 is given with its conserved first and last residue. The order of the fields is CDR3 DNA, CDR3 protein, V gene, D gene, clone size, J gene. The D gene is left open where the match is weak. Not all rows give a size; the values are once, few, many and, for expanded clones, a class.

CDR3nt: TGTGCCAGTATGTCACAACATAATGAAAAACTGTTTTTT; CDR3aa: CASMSQHNEKLFF; v_gene: TRBV19; d_gene: .; abundance: .; j_gene: TRBJ1-4
CDR3nt: TGTGCCAGCAGTTTCCTGCCAGCGGGCACTAGCGGTCCCGAGCAGTACTTC; CDR3aa: CASSFLPAGTSGPEQYF; v_gene: TRBV28; d_gene: TRBD2; abundance: few; j_gene: TRBJ2-7
CDR3nt: TGTGCCAGCAGTTCCATAACTCGGGGTGAGACCCAGTACTTC; CDR3aa: CASSSITRGETQYF; v_gene: TRBV6-2/TRBV6-3; d_gene: .; abundance: .; j_gene: TRBJ2-5
CDR3nt: TGTGCCAGCAGTTCTCCGGGACAGGGGGGTTCACCCCTCCACTTT; CDR3aa: CASSSPGQGGSPLHF; v_gene: TRBV28; d_gene: TRBD1; abundance: .; j_gene: TRBJ1-6
CDR3nt: TGTGCCAGCAGCCAAGCTACAGGGGGCGCCAGTGGCTACACCTTC; CDR3aa: CASSQATGGASGYTF; v_gene: TRBV9; d_gene: TRBD1; abundance: few; j_gene: TRBJ1-2
CDR3nt: TGTGCCAGCAGCTCGAGACAGACCTCCACTGAAGCTTTCTTT; CDR3aa: CASSSRQTSTEAFF; v_gene: TRBV11-3; d_gene: .; abundance: .; j_gene: TRBJ1-1
CDR3nt: TGTGCCAGCAGCTCCGGACAGGGTGGGTACACTGAAGCTTTCTTT; CDR3aa: CASSSGQGGYTEAFF; v_gene: TRBV5-5; d_gene: TRBD1; abundance: few; j_gene: TRBJ1-1
CDR3nt: TGTGCCAGCAGCCCGGGACTAGTGGGTGAGACCCAGTACTTC; CDR3aa: CASSPGLVGETQYF; v_gene: TRBV3-1/TRBV3-2; d_gene: TRBD2; abundance: .; j_gene: TRBJ2-5
CDR3nt: TGTGCCAGCAGCTCTTCCCTGCGGGAGGCGAACACCGGGGAGCTGTTTTTT; CDR3aa: CASSSSLREANTGELFF; v_gene: TRBV21-1; d_gene: .; abundance: .; j_gene: TRBJ2-2
CDR3nt: TGTGCCAGCAGCCCAGGGACAGTCTACGAGCAGTACTTC; CDR3aa: CASSPGTVYEQYF; v_gene: TRBV7-9; d_gene: TRBD1; abundance: .; j_gene: TRBJ2-7
CDR3nt: TGTGCCAGCAGGAATGATGACAGGGGTGGTGGCTACACCTTC; CDR3aa: CASRNDDRGGGYTF; v_gene: TRBV6-4; d_gene: TRBD1; abundance: .; j_gene: TRBJ1-2
CDR3nt: TGTGCCAGCAGCTTAGTCTCTACTAGCGGGACGGGGGCCTACAATGAGCAGTTCTTC; CDR3aa: CASSLVSTSGTGAYNEQFF; v_gene: TRBV11-2; d_gene: TRBD2; abundance: .; j_gene: TRBJ2-1
CDR3nt: TGTGCCAGCTCCCTACAGGGAAACTATGGCTACACCTTC; CDR3aa: CASSLQGNYGYTF; v_gene: TRBV18; d_gene: .; abundance: .; j_gene: TRBJ1-2
CDR3nt: TGTGCCAGCTCACCAAGACAGGGGGAAGAAAAACTGTTTTTT; CDR3aa: CASSPRQGEEKLFF; v_gene: TRBV18; d_gene: TRBD1; abundance: once; j_gene: TRBJ1-4
CDR3nt: TGCGCCAGCAGCTTGGCCGGGACTACGAACACCGGGGAGCTGTTTTTT; CDR3aa: CASSLAGTTNTGELFF; v_gene: TRBV5-1; d_gene: TRBD2; abundance: once; j_gene: TRBJ2-2
CDR3nt: TGTGCCAGTAGTATGAGAGTCGGGGAGCTGTTTTTT; CDR3aa: CASSMRVGELFF; v_gene: TRBV19; d_gene: .; abundance: .; j_gene: TRBJ2-2
CDR3nt: TGTGCCAGCAGCCCCCCGACTAGCGCGGGGGCCAACGTCCTGACTTTC; CDR3aa: CASSPPTSAGANVLTF; v_gene: TRBV3-1/TRBV3-2; d_gene: TRBD2; abundance: .; j_gene: TRBJ2-6
CDR3nt: TGCAGCGTTGAATCGCAGGTTTCCTACGAGCAGTACTTC; CDR3aa: CSVESQVSYEQYF; v_gene: TRBV29-1; d_gene: .; abundance: .; j_gene: TRBJ2-7
CDR3nt: TGCGCCAGCAGCTTGAACCCCCTAGCGGCGGGCCAGTCCGGGGAGCTGTTTTTT; CDR3aa: CASSLNPLAAGQSGELFF; v_gene: TRBV5-1; d_gene: TRBD2; abundance: .; j_gene: TRBJ2-2
CDR3nt: TGTGCCAGCAGCTTAGACAGGAACACTGAAGCTTTCTTT; CDR3aa: CASSLDRNTEAFF; v_gene: TRBV7-2; d_gene: .; abundance: .; j_gene: TRBJ1-1
CDR3nt: TGTGCCAGCAGCTTAGAACAGGGCTCCTACAATGAGCAGTTCTTC; CDR3aa: CASSLEQGSYNEQFF; v_gene: TRBV7-3; d_gene: .; abundance: once; j_gene: TRBJ2-1
CDR3nt: TGTGCCAGCAGCTTAGGAGGCGGGGGGGCCACCTCCAATGAGCAGTTCTTC; CDR3aa: CASSLGGGGATSNEQFF; v_gene: TRBV7-9; d_gene: TRBD2; abundance: .; j_gene: TRBJ2-1
CDR3nt: TGCGCCAGCAGCTTGGCTAGCGGGGGGTCTGAGCAGTTCTTC; CDR3aa: CASSLASGGSEQFF; v_gene: TRBV5-1; d_gene: TRBD2; abundance: .; j_gene: TRBJ2-1
CDR3nt: TGTGCCAGCAGTTTGGGAGGACGGAGCACAGATACGCAGTATTTT; CDR3aa: CASSLGGRSTDTQYF; v_gene: TRBV28; d_gene: .; abundance: .; j_gene: TRBJ2-3
CDR3nt: TGTGCCAGCAGCTTAGGAGGCTATCCTCAAAACATTCAGTACTTC; CDR3aa: CASSLGGYPQNIQYF; v_gene: TRBV11-2; d_gene: .; abundance: .; j_gene: TRBJ2-4
CDR3nt: TGTGCCAGCAGCTTAACGAGCGTACACTCCTACGAGCAGTACTTC; CDR3aa: CASSLTSVHSYEQYF; v_gene: TRBV7-2; d_gene: .; abundance: .; j_gene: TRBJ2-7
CDR3nt: TGTGCCAGCTCAAGGACAGGGCGGTTCGGCACTGAAGCTTTCTTT; CDR3aa: CASSRTGRFGTEAFF; v_gene: TRBV18; d_gene: TRBD1; abundance: .; j_gene: TRBJ1-1
CDR3nt: TGTGCCAGCAGCCCCGCGGGGGGGGAAGCAAATGAGCAGTTCTTC; CDR3aa: CASSPAGGEANEQFF; v_gene: TRBV7-3; d_gene: TRBD2; abundance: .; j_gene: TRBJ2-1
CDR3nt: TGTGCCAGCAGATCAATGGGAGGTTCTGGAAACACCATATATTTT; CDR3aa: CASRSMGGSGNTIYF; v_gene: TRBV6-6; d_gene: .; abundance: .; j_gene: TRBJ1-3
CDR3nt: TGCGCCAGCAGCTCCGGCGGGACAGGGGGCTTGAATGAGCAGTTCTTC; CDR3aa: CASSSGGTGGLNEQFF; v_gene: TRBV5-1; d_gene: TRBD1; abundance: .; j_gene: TRBJ2-1
CDR3nt: TGTGCCAGCTCACCACGGCAGAATAATTCACCCCTCCACTTT; CDR3aa: CASSPRQNNSPLHF; v_gene: TRBV18; d_gene: .; abundance: few; j_gene: TRBJ1-6
CDR3nt: TGCGCCAGCAGTGGACAGGGCCATCAGACCCAGTACTTC; CDR3aa: CASSGQGHQTQYF; v_gene: TRBV5-1; d_gene: TRBD1; abundance: .; j_gene: TRBJ2-5
CDR3nt: TGCGCCAGCAGCTTGGGCCCGGGACAGGAGAACAATGAGCAGTTCTTC; CDR3aa: CASSLGPGQENNEQFF; v_gene: TRBV5-1; d_gene: TRBD1; abundance: few; j_gene: TRBJ2-1
CDR3nt: TGTGCCTGGATGAGCGGGAGGGCCTATGAGACCCAGTACTTC; CDR3aa: CAWMSGRAYETQYF; v_gene: TRBV30; d_gene: TRBD2; abundance: once; j_gene: TRBJ2-5
CDR3nt: TGCAGCGTAGGGACAGAAGAGACCCAGTACTTC; CDR3aa: CSVGTEETQYF; v_gene: TRBV29-1; d_gene: TRBD1; abundance: .; j_gene: TRBJ2-5